The T cell receptor beta chain described here comes from a study of blood T cell repertoires in COVID-19. Study background: Sites in the United States, Italy and Spain provided acute and convalescent COVID-19 samples. Sample material is recorded as cDNA or gDNA derived from T cells, B-cell-depleted T cells, or PBMCs.

The CDR3 runs 16 residues. The germline gives CDR1 MGHRA, CDR2 YSYEKL. Losses at the gene ends were 0 bases for V and 8 bases for J; bases not matched to a gene: 9. Per the original methods: Reference gene primer amplification gave estimated nucleated cell counts. Libraries were prepared by immunoSEQ multiplex PCR; TCRdb keeps only in-frame clonotypes and omits some of them. V and J calls and clone size are as listed in that table; D and trimming were resolved from the DNA. The repertoire holds around 99,000 clones, around 89% seen once, with approximately 1.1% in the top ten. This clonotype was sampled from a human donor in a cohort sampled during active COVID-19. The chain joins TRBV4-1 to TRBJ1-4, with 7 bases lining up with TRBD1. Sequenced: peripheral blood. The CDR3 region is CASSQDRRGLGEKLFF. The CDR3 bases are TGCGCCAGCAGCCAAGATCGAAGGGGGCTAGGGGAAAAACTGTTTTTT.